These 6 T cell receptor beta chains were sequenced from one sample in a study of cytomegalovirus exposure and HLA in healthy donors. PCR used 60 Vbeta primers and 13 Jbeta primers. The data were produced by immunoSEQ multiplex PCR, yet TCRdb's version contains in-frame clones alone and is incomplete. The profile shows approximately 120,000 clones, about 80% of them singletons. The sequenced sample consisted of PBMCs. These receptors were collected from a woman between 40 and 55 years old in good health and CMV-seropositive.

The chain combines TRBV11-3 with TRBJ2-1; a possible D gene is TRBD2 (6 bases). The length of the CDR3 is 15 residues. Germline lookup yields CDR1 SGHNT and CDR2 YENEEA. V shed 5 bases and J shed 4 bases, with 15 bases lying between them. The CDR3 DNA follows: TGTGCCAGCAGCCGTAGCGGAAGCGGGTACAATGAGCAGTTCTTC. It yields the protein CASSRSGSGYNEQFF.

The chain uses TRBV19 and TRBJ1-2; 8 bases line up with TRBD1. Germline V CDR1 and CDR2: LNHDA, SQIVND (reference sequence). Trimming cost V 4 bases and J 7 bases; bases outside gene matches: 8. The CDR3 has 14 residues. The CDR3 nucleotides are TGTGCCAGTAGTACCCCCAGGGGGCAACTTGGCTACACCTTC. Translating it yields CASSTPRGQLGYTF.

The rearrangement joins TRBV7-3 to TRBJ1-1; 8 nucleotides line up with TRBD1. The V gene's germline CDR1 is SGHTA and CDR2 FQGTGA. This CDR3 has 15 residues. J lost 7 bases, V lost 8 bases, and 15 bases had no gene match. The CDR3 loop is CASAGMTGVSGEAFF. The DNA for the CDR3 is TGTGCCAGCGCGGGCATGACAGGGGTTTCAGGTGAAGCTTTCTTT.

This rearrangement joins TRBV9 to TRBJ2-1; weak D call: TRBD1 (6 bases). V gave up 3 bases and J gave up 4 bases, with 17 bases separating them. In germline, CDR1 is SGDLS, CDR2 YYNGEE. CDR3 length: 16 residues. The CDR3 sequence is CASSGQSGTQYNEQFF. The CDR3, as DNA: TGTGCCAGCAGCGGTCAATCCGGGACACAATACAATGAGCAGTTCTTC.

This chain connects TRBV4-1 to TRBJ1-2; D not resolved. V was shortened by 5 bases and J by 3 bases, with 7 bases between the two germline ends. The CDR3 loop spans 12 amino acids. The germline gives CDR1 MGHRA, CDR2 YSYEKL. This CDR3 is CASSGSYYGYTF. The CDR3 DNA sequence: TGCGCCAGCAGCGGCAGTTACTATGGCTACACCTTC.

This clone was recorded once. The chain has TRBV29-1 and TRBJ2-3; no firm D call. Trimming removed 7 bases from V and 0 bases from J, with 8 bases in between. In germline, CDR1 is SQVTM, CDR2 ANQGSEA. This CDR3 comprises 12 residues. CDR3: CSGSWSTDTQYF. CDR3 DNA: TGCAGCGGGAGCTGGAGCACAGATACGCAGTATTTT.